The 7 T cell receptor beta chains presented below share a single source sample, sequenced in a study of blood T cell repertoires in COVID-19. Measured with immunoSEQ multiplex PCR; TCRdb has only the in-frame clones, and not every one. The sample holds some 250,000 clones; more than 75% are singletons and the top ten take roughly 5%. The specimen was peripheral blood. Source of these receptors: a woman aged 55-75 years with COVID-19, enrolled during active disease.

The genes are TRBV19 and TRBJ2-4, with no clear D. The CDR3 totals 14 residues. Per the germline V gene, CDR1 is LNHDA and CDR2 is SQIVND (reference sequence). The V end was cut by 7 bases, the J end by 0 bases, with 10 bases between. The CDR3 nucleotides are TGTGCCAGTACTCGCGGCGGAGCCAAAAACATTCAGTACTTC. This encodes CASTRGGAKNIQYF.

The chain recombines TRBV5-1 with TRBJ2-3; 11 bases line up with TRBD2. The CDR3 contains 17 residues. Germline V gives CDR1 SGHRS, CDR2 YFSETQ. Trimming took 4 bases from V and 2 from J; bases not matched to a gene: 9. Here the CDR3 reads CASSPGTSGGPTDTQYF. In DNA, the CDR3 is TGCGCCAGCAGCCCTGGGACTAGCGGAGGTCCCACAGATACGCAGTATTTT.

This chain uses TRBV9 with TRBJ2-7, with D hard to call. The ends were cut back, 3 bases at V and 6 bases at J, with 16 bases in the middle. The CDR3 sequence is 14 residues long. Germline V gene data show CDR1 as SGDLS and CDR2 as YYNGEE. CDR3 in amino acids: CASSDRSTTGEQYF. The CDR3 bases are TGTGCCAGCAGCGATAGGTCCACGACGGGCGAGCAGTACTTC.

The CDR3 sequence is CASRRGLRSGNTIYF. CDR3 in DNA: TGTGCCAGCAGAAGGGGACTTAGGTCTGGAAACACCATATATTTT. The chain links TRBV6-5 to TRBJ1-3; D might be TRBD1 (5 bases). The CDR3 has 15 amino acids. The germline V gene encodes CDR1 MNHEY and CDR2 SVGAGI. V lost 6 bases and J 1 base, leaving 13 bases between the germline ends.

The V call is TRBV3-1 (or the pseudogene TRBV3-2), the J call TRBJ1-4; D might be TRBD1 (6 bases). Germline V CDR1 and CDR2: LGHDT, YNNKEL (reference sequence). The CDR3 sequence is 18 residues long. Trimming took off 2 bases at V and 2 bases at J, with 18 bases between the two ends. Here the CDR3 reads CASSQLGALMRTNEKLFF. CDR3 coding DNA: TGTGCCAGCAGCCAATTGGGGGCGCTCATGAGGACTAATGAAAAACTGTTTTTT.

This CDR3 is CASSYFESPPYEQYF. CDR3 DNA: TGTGCCAGCAGTTACTTCGAAAGCCCTCCCTACGAGCAGTACTTC. The V call is TRBV6-2 or TRBV6-3, the J call TRBJ2-7; no definite D call. This CDR3 region has 15 residues. Germline V gene data show CDR1 as MNHEY and CDR2 as SVGEGT. Trimming removed 1 base from V and 2 bases from J, with 12 bases in between.

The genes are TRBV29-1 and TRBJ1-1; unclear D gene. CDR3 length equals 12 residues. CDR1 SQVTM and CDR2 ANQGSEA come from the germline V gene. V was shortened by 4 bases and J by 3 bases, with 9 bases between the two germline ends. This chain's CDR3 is CSVVSADTEAFF. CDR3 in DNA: TGCAGCGTTGTTTCCGCGGACACTGAAGCTTTCTTT.